Listed below are T cell receptor beta chains from one sample, sequenced in a study of blood T cell repertoires in COVID-19. Method: immunoSEQ multiplex PCR; TCRdb's copy keeps in-frame clones and lacks some. The sample lists 200,000 to 250,000 clones; almost 85% were seen once. Sequenced: peripheral blood. The receptors here all came from an elderly woman with acute or convalescent COVID-19. The conserved cysteine and the conserved F or W are not part of the CDR3 here.

>TRBV5-3
ARTGSNEKLF
>TRBV19
ASSIHSGLAGGVYNEQF
>TRBV6-5
ASSYGGAMNTEAF
>TRBV9
ASSVEPSQGNAYEQY
>TRBV5-1
ASSLELAGAGTDTQY
>TRBV20-1
SAYRVNEQF
>TRBV7-8
ASSVQGNSREKLF
>TRBV6-2/TRBV6-3
ASSYSKGKQPQH
>TRBV9
ASSTTGQGADTQY
>TRBV5-1
ASSLGDRNYGYT
>TRBV3-1/TRBV3-2
ASSQGGGWVKGYT
>TRBV7-2
ASSLATPGGPQNEQF
>TRBV5-1
ASSSFGTGETEAF
>TRBV5-1
ASSSLGAEAHEQY
>TRBV5-5
ASSLAYGRDSPLH
>TRBV6-2/TRBV6-3
ASSYSMGRFY
>TRBV5-4
ASSYYLRGGTSGTQY
>TRBV4-3
ASSQDFSPWTGDNEQF
>TRBV19
ASSKSPSGRRETQY
>TRBV7-3
ASSLIPGQLETQY
>TRBV2
ASRRDFSYNEQF
>TRBV7-2
ASSFSQGYGNQPQH
>TRBV2
ASSEWTGYSNSPLH
>TRBV2
ASSVDKNTEAF
>TRBV10-3
AINGQGRNNEQF
>TRBV15
ATSRDGVQGAYEQY
>TRBV9
ASSVGSGGEETQY
>TRBV5-1
ASSSGLAGGKANEQF
>TRBV5-4
ASSLGAEMNTEAF
>TRBV20-1
SARDQETQY
>TRBV5-1
ASSLAELGTDTQY
>TRBV28
ASSPGGTGNTIY
>TRBV6-5
ASRGTLRTDTQY
>TRBV29-1
SVVPNTSGNTIY
>TRBV5-4
ASSFEGEKY
>TRBV28
ASGTGQMNTEAF
>TRBV5-4
ASSLGSGSGNTIY
>TRBV3-1/TRBV3-2
ASSPGLAGGHTQY
>TRBV4-1
ASSQTGTGGGKNIQY
>TRBV6-5
ASGRGTYNEQF
>TRBV2
ASSVASIDGYT
>TRBV9
ASSSTGTGYSNQPQH
>TRBV2
ASSEVGGGQDYYGYT
>TRBV6-9
ASSYPGLALINEQF